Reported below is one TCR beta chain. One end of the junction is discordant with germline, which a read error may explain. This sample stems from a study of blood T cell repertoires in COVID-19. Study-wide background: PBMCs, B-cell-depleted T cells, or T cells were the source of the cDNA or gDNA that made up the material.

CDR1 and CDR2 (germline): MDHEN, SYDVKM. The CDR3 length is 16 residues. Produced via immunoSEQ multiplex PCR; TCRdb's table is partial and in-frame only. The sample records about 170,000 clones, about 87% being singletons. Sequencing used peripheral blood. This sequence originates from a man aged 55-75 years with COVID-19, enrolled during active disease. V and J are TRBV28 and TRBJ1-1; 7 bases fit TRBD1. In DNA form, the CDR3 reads TGTGCCAGCCCTAAGGCAGGGGGTCATATGAACACTGAGGCTTTCTTT. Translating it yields CASPKAGGHMNTEAFF.